This T cell receptor (beta chain) comes out of a study of blood T cell repertoires in COVID-19. The overall study: Acute and convalescent COVID-19 samples came from the United States, Italy and Spain.

V dropped 3 bases and J dropped 7 bases, with 13 bases sitting between them. CDR3 length: 13 amino acids. Germline CDR1 reads GTSNPN; CDR2 reads SVGIG (reference sequence). This clone was observed a few times. Repertoires were generated with immunoSEQ multiplex PCR, while TCRdb's copy carries only in-frame clones and drops some. The data hold roughly 150,000 clones, with 84% observed a single time. This receptor was identified in a woman aged 45 to 65 in a cohort sampled during active or convalescent COVID-19. The source material was peripheral blood. The V and J genes are TRBV30 and TRBJ1-5, with D perhaps TRBD1 (6 bases). In DNA, the CDR3 is TGTGCCTGGAGCCCAGGGGCCAGGCAGCCCCAGCATTTT. This encodes CAWSPGARQPQHF.